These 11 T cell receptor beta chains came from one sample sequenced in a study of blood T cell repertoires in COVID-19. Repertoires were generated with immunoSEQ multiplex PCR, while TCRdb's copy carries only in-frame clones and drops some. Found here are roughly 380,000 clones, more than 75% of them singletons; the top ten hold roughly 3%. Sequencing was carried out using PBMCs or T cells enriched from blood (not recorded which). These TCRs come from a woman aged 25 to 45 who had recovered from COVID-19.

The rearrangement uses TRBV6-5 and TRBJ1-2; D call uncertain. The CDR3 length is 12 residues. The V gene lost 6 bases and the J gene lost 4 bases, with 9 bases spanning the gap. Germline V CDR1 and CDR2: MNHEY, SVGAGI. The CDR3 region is CASRPTVYGYTF. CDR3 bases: TGTGCCAGCAGACCAACTGTCTATGGCTACACCTTC.

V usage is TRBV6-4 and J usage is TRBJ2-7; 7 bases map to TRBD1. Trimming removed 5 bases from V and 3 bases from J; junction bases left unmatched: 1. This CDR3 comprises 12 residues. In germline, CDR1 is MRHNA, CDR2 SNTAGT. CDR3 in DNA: TGTGCCAGCAGTAGGACAGGCTACGAGCAGTACTTC. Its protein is CASSRTGYEQYF.

The CDR3 loop is CASSLGQGGTGELFF. CDR3 bases: TGTGCCAGCAGCTTGGGGCAGGGGGGCACCGGGGAGCTGTTTTTT. This sequence joins TRBV5-4 and TRBJ2-2, with D tentatively TRBD1 (7 bases). Germline V gene sequence: CDR1 SGHNT, CDR2 YYREEE (reference sequence). The CDR3 is 15 residues long. V was pared by 0 bases and J by 4 bases, with 10 bases between.

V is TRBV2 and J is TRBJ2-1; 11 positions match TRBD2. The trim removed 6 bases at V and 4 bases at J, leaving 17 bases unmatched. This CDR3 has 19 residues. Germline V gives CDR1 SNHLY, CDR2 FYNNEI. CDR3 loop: CASRGPASGRRSRYNEQFF. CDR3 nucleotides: TGTGCCAGCAGGGGCCCCGCTAGCGGGAGGCGATCACGATACAATGAGCAGTTCTTC.

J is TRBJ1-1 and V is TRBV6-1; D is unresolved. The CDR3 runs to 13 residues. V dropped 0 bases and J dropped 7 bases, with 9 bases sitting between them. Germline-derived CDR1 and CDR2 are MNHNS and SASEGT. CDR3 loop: CASSEAPGDEAFF. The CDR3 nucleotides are TGTGCCAGCAGTGAAGCGCCGGGTGATGAAGCTTTCTTT.

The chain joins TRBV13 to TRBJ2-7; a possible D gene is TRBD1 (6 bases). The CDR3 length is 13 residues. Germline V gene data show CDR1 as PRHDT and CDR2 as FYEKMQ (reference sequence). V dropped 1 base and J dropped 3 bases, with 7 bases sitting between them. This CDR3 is CASSLEGGYEQYF. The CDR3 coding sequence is TGTGCCAGCAGCTTAGAAGGGGGCTACGAGCAGTACTTC.

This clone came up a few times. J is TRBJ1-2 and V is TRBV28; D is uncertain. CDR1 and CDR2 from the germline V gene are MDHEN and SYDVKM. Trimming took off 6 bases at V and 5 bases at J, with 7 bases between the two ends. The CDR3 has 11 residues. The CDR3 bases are TGTGCCAGCAGCTCCCCTTATGGCTACACCTTC. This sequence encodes CASSSPYGYTF.

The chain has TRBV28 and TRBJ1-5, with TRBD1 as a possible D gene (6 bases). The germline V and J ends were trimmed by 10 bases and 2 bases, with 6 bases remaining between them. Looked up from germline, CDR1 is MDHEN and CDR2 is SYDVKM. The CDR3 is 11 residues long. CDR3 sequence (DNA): TGTGCCACAGGGGGCAATCAGCCCCAGCATTTT. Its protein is CATGGNQPQHF.

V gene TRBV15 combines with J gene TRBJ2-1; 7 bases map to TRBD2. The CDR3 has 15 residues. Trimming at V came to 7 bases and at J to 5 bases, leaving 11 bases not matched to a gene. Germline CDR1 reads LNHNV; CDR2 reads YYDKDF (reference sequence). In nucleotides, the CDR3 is TGTGCCACCAAGAGGGATAGCGGGCGCCACAATGAGCAGTTCTTC. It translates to CATKRDSGRHNEQFF.

Here the CDR3 reads CASSFSTENYGYTF. The CDR3 coding sequence is TGTGCCAGCAGTTTCTCGACGGAGAACTATGGCTACACCTTC. The rearrangement uses TRBV2 and TRBJ1-2; no firm D call. Germline CDR1 SNHLY, CDR2 FYNNEI. V was clipped by 5 bases and J by 2 bases, with 12 bases between them. The CDR3 loop spans 14 amino acids.

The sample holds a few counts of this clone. In nucleotides, the CDR3 is TGTGCCAGCAGCTTAAGGGCAGGGCCCTACGAGCAGTACTTC. Encoded protein: CASSLRAGPYEQYF. J is TRBJ2-7 and V is TRBV7-8; tentatively, D is TRBD1 (5 bases). The CDR3 runs 14 residues. Germline lookup yields CDR1 SGHVS and CDR2 FQNEAQ. V lost 2 bases to trimming and J lost 2 bases, with 10 bases between them.